The present T cell receptor beta chain was sequenced within a study of T cells in women clearing cervical HPV infection. Study at large: HLA type could not be excluded as a confounder.

Profiled with immunoSEQ multiplex PCR; TCRdb holds only in-frame clones, not every one. This listing includes under 45,000 clones. The sequencing input was blood buffy coat. This TCR came from a woman aged 18-70 years with a cervical HPV16 infection that either progressed to CIN3+ or cleared (not recorded which).

The part of the CDR3 DNA that was read is TGCAGTGCTAGGGATACACGCGGGGATGAAAAA. It translates to CSARDTRGDEK. The complete CDR3 reads CSARDTRGDEKLFF. The chain links TRBV20-1 to TRBJ1-4; D call uncertain. The read halts 3 residues ahead of the CDR3 end, with the missing end drawn from the germline J gene. V lost 3 bases and J lost 6, with 14 bases in between. The CDR3 spans 14 residues. In germline, CDR1 is DFQATT, CDR2 SNEGSKA (reference sequence).